This T cell receptor (beta chain) originates from a study of CD8 T cells in Susac syndrome. Random hexamers were used to reverse transcribe an amount of about 0.45 to 1 ug RNA. TCRdb processed the immunoSEQ multiplex PCR reads anew with MiXCR; each CDR3 protein has one entry. The table shows about 250,000 distinct CDR3 sequences, with 80% to 95% occurring only once. Germline CDR1 and CDR2: LNHDA and SQIVND (reference sequence). CDR3 length equals 17 residues. Losses at the gene ends were 4 bases for V and 3 bases for J; bases not matched to a gene: 12. Material: CD4+ T cells from PBMCs. This clonotype was sampled from a human donor with multiple sclerosis. This chain uses TRBV19 with TRBJ1-5; 7 bases line up with TRBD1. CDR3: CASSTTRGIPPNQPQHF. CDR3 DNA: TGTGCCAGTAGTACCACCAGGGGGATCCCTCCCAATCAGCCCCAGCATTTT.